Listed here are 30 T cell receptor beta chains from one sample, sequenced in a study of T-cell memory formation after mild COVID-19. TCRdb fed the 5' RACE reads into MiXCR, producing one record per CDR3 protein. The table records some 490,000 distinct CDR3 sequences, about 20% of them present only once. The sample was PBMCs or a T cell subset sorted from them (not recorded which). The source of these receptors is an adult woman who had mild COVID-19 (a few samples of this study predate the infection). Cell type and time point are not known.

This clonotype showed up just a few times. CDR3 protein: CASSQTGGDTQYF. CDR3 sequence (DNA): TGTGCCAGCAGCCAAACGGGGGGAGATACGCAGTATTTT. The chain uses TRBV3-1 and TRBJ2-3; 7 nucleotides align to TRBD2. There are 13 residues in the CDR3. Germline values: CDR1 LGHDT, CDR2 YNNKEL (reference sequence). V lost 2 bases, J lost 5 bases, and 1 base stayed unmatched.

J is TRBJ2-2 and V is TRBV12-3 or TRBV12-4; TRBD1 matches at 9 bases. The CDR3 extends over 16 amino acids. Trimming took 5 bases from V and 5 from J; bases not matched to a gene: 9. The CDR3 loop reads CASSGSDRGLTGELFF. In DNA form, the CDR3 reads TGTGCCAGCAGTGGCTCGGACAGGGGCCTAACCGGGGAGCTGTTTTTT.

The CDR3 DNA reads TGTGCCAGTAACCCCCCCGGGACAGGCGGCAATGAGCAGTTCTTC. Translation: CASNPPGTGGNEQFF. The chain links TRBV19 to TRBJ2-1; 8 positions agree with TRBD1. Germline trimming cut 7 bases from V and 6 bases from J; bases unmatched to any gene: 11. Germline loops: CDR1 LNHDA, CDR2 SQIVND (reference sequence). This CDR3 is built from 15 residues.

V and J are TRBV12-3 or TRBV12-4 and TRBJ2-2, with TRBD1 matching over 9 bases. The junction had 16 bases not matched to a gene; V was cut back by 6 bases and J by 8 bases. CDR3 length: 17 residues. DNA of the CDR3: TGTGCCAGCAGCTATACCGGACAGGGGAGGTTAAGAGGGGAGCTGTTTTTT. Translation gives CASSYTGQGRLRGELFF.

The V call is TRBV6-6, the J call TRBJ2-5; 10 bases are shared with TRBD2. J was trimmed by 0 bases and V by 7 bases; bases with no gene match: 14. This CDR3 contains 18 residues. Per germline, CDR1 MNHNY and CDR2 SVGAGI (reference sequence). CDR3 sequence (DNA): TGTGCCAGCACCCACGCGGCTAGCGGGGGAAAGTACCAAGAGACCCAGTACTTC. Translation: CASTHAASGGKYQETQYF.

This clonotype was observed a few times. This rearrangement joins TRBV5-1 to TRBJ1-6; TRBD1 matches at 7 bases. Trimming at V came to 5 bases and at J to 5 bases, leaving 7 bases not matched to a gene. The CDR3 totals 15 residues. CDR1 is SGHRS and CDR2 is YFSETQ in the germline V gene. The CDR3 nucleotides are TGCGCCAGCAGGGGATCTCAGGGGGATAATTCACCCCTCCACTTT. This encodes CASRGSQGDNSPLHF.

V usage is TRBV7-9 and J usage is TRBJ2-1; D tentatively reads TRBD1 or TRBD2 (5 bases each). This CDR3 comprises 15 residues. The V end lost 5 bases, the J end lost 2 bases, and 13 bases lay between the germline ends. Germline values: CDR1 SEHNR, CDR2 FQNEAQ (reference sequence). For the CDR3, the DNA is TGTGCCAGCAGCCTCACCGGGACGGCCTACAATGAGCAGTTCTTC. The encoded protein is CASSLTGTAYNEQFF.

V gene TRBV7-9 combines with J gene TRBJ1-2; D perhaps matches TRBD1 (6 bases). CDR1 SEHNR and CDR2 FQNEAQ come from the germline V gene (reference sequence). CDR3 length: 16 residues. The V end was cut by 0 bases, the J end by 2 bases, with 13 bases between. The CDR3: CASSLAPSGQNYGYTF. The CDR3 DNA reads TGTGCCAGCAGCTTAGCTCCATCGGGACAAAACTATGGCTACACCTTC.

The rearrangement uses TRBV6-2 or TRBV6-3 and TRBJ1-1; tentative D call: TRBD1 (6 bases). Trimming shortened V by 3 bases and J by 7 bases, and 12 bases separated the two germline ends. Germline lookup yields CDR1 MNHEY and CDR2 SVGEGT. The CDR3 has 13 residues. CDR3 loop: CASSYQGIGEAFF. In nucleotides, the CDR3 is TGTGCCAGCAGTTATCAGGGGATCGGTGAAGCTTTCTTT.

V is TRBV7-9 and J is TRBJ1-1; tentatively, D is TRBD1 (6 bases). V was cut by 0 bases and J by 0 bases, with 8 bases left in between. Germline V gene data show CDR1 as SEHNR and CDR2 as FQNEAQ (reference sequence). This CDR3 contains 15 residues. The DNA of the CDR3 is TGTGCCAGCAGCTTAGCTGACAGGTTGAACACTGAAGCTTTCTTT. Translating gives CASSLADRLNTEAFF. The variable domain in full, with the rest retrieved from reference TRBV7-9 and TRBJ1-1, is DTGVSQNPRHKITKRGQNVTFRCDPISEHNRLYWYRQTLGQGPEFLTYFQNEAQLEKSRLLSDRFSAERPKGSFSTLEIQRTEQGDSAMYLCASSLADRLNTEAFFGQGTRLTVV.

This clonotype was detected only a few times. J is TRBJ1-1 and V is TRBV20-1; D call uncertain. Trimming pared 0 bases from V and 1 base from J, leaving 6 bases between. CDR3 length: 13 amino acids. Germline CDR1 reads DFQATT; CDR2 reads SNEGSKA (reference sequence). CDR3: CSARDPGNTEAFF. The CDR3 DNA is TGCAGTGCTAGAGACCCAGGGAACACTGAAGCTTTCTTT.

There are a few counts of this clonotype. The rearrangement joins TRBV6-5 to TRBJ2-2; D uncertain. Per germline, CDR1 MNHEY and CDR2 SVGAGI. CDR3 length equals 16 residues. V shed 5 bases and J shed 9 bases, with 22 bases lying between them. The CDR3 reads CASSRRMADPSRELFF. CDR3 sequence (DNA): TGTGCCAGCAGTCGGCGAATGGCCGACCCATCCCGGGAGCTGTTTTTT.

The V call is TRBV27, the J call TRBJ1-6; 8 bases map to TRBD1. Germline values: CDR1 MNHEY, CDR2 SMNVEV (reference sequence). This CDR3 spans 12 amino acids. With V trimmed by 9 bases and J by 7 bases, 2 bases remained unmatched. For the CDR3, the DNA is TGTGCCAGTACAGGGGGGAATTCACCCCTCCACTTT. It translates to CASTGGNSPLHF.

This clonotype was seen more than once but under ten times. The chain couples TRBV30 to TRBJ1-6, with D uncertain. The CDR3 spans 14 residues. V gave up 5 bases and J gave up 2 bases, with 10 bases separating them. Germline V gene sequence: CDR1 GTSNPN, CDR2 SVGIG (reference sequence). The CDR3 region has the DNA TGTGCCTGGGTCAGGATGCCCTATAATTCACCCCTCCACTTT. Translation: CAWVRMPYNSPLHF.

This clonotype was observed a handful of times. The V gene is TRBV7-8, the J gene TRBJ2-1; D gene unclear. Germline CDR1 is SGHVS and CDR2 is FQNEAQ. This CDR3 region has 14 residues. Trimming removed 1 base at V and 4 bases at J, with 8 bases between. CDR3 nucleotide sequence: TGTGCCAGCAGCTTAGTGGGATTTTACAATGAGCAGTTCTTC. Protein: CASSLVGFYNEQFF.

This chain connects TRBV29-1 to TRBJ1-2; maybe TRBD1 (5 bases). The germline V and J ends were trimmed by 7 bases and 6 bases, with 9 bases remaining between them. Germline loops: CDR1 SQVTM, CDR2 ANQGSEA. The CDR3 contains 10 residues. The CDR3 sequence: CSAGGDGYTF. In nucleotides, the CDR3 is TGCAGCGCCGGAGGGGATGGCTACACCTTC.

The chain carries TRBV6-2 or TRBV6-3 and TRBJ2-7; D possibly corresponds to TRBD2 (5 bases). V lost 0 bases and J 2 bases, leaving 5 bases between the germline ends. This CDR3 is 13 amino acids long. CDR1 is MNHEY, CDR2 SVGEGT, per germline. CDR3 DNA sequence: TGTGCCAGCAGTTACTCGACTACCTACGAGCAGTACTTC. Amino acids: CASSYSTTYEQYF.

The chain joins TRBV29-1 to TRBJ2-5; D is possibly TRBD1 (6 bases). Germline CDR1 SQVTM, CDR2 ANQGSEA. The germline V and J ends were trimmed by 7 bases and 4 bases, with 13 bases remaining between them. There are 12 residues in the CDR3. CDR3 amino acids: CSAEPRGETQYF. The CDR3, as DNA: TGCAGCGCCGAACCCAGGGGAGAGACCCAGTACTTC. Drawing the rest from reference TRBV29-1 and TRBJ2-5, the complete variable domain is SAVISQKPSRDICQRGTSLTIQCQVDSQVTMMFWYRQQPGQSLTLIATANQGSEATYESGFVIDKFPISRPNLTFSTLTVSNMSPEDSSIYLCSAEPRGETQYFGPGTRLLVL.

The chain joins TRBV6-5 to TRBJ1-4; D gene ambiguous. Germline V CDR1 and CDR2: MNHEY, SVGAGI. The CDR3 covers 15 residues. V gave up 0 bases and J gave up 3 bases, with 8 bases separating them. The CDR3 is CASSYSWDPNEKLFF. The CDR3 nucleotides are TGTGCCAGCAGTTACTCGTGGGATCCTAATGAAAAACTGTTTTTT.

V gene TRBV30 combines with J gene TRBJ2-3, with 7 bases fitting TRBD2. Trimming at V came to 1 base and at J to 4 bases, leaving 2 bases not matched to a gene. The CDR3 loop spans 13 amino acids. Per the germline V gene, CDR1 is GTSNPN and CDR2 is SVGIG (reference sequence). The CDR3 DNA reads TGTGCCTGGAGTGCGGGAGGCCCAGATACGCAGTATTTT. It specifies CAWSAGGPDTQYF.

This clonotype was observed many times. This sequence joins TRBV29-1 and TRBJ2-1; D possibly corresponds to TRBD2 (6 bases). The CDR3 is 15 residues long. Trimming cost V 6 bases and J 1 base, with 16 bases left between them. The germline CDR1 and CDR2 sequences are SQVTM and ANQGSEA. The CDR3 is CSVVRQGGSYNEQFF. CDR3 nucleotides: TGCAGCGTCGTGAGACAAGGAGGGTCCTACAATGAGCAGTTCTTC.

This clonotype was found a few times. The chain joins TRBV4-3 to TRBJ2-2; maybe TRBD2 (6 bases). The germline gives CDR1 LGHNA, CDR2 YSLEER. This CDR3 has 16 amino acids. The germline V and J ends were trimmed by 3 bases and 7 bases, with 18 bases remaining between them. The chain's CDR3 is CASSHGHLTSNGELFF. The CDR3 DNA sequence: TGCGCCAGCAGCCACGGCCACCTGACTAGTAACGGGGAGCTGTTTTTT.

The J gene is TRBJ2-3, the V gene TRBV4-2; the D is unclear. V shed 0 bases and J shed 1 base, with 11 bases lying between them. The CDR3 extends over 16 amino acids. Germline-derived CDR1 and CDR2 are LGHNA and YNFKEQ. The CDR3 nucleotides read TGTGCCAGCAGCCAAGATCTAGGGTCGGGCACAGATACGCAGTATTTT. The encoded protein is CASSQDLGSGTDTQYF.

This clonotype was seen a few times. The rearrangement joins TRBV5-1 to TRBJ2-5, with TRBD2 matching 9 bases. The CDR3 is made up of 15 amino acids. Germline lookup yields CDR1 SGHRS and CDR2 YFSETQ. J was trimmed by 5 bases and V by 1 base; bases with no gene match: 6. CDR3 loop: CASSLTSGGLETQYF. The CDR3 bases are TGCGCCAGCAGCTTGACAAGCGGGGGGTTGGAGACCCAGTACTTC.

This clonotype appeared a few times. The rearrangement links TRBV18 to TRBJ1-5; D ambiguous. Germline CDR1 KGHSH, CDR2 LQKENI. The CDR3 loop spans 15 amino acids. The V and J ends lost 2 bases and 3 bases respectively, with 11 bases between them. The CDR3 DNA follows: TGTGCCAGCTCACCAGATCCGGGCCCCAATCAGCCCCAGCATTTT. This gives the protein CASSPDPGPNQPQHF.

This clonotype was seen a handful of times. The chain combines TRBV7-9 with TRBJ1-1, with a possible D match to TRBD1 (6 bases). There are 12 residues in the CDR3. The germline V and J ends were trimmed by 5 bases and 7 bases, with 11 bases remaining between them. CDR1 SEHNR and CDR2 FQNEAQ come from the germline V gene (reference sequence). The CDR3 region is CASSPDSIEAFF. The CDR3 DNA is TGTGCCAGCAGCCCGGACAGCATTGAAGCTTTCTTT.

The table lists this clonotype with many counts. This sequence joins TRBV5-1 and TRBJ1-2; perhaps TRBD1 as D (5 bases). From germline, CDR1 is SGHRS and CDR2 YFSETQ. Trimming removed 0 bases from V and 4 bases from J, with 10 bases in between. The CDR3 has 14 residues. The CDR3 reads CASSLVVGGYGYTF. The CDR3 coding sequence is TGCGCCAGCAGCTTGGTTGTGGGGGGCTATGGCTACACCTTC. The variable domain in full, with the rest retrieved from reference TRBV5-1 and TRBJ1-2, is KAGVTQTPRYLIKTRGQQVTLSCSPISGHRSVSWYQQTPGQGLQFLFEYFSETQRNKGNFPGRFSGRQFSNSRSEMNVSTLELGDSALYLCASSLVVGGYGYTFGSGTRLTVV.

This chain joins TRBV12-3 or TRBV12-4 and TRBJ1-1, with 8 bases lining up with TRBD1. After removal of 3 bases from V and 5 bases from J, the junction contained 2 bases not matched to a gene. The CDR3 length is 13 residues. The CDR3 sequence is CASSLGQETEAFF. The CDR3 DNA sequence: TGTGCCAGCAGTTTGGGACAGGAGACTGAAGCTTTCTTT.

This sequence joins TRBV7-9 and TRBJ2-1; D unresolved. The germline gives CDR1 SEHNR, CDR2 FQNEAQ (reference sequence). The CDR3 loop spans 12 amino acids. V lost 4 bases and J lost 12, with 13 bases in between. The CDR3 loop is CASSSRRVRQFF. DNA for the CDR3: TGTGCCAGCAGCTCCCGGCGAGTTAGGCAGTTCTTC.

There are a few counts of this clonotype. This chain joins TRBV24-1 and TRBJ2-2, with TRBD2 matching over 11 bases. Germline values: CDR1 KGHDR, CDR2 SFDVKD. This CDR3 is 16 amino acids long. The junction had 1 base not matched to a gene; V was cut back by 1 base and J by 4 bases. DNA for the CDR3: TGTGCCACCAGTGATTTCCTAGCGGGGGGCACCGGGGAGCTGTTTTTT. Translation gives CATSDFLAGGTGELFF.